This T cell receptor beta chain is from a study of blood T cells in healthy people across ages. This clonotype was counted many times. The CDR3 has 13 residues. The germline V gene has CDR1 MNHEY and CDR2 SVGEGT. Trimming cost V 8 bases and J 2 bases, with 13 bases left between them. The authors ran a second PCR of about 6 to 12 cycles using a sample-barcoded 5' primer and a J-beta primer mix. TCRdb used MiXCR to reprocess the 5' RACE reads, holding one entry per CDR3 protein. The table records some 930,000 distinct CDR3 sequences, 25% to 35% of them present only once. The same sample was also studied in work on T cells of mothers and their children. That paper adds: Every mother produced more than 10 million TCR beta CDR3 reads, whereas every child provided several million.

This rearrangement joins TRBV6-2 or TRBV6-3 to TRBJ2-7; possible D gene TRBD2, 5 bases. What was sequenced was blood. This sequence was found in a middle-aged woman in good health. This chain's CDR3 is CASWTPLTYEQYF. CDR3 DNA: TGTGCCAGCTGGACTCCCCTTACCTACGAGCAGTACTTC.